A selection of T cell receptor beta chains follows, all from one sample in a study of tumor-infiltrating lymphocytes in localized non-small cell lung cancer. Assay used: immunoSEQ multiplex PCR; TCRdb lists only in-frame clones, some missing. This table holds 9,500 to 14,000 clones, 84% found once. The sequencing input was lung tumor tissue. The receptors here all came from a human donor with non-small cell lung cancer. Each CDR3 is given with its conserved first and last residue. D genes are given only for firm matches. For some rows the clone size is stated as once, few or many, or as a class when expanded; others skip it.

abundance: once
d_gene: TRBD1
j_gene: TRBJ2-7
v_gene: TRBV28
CDR3aa: CASRKTGPTYEQYF
CDR3nt: TGTGCCAGCAGGAAGACAGGGCCAACCTACGAGCAGTACTTC

abundance: .
d_gene: TRBD1
j_gene: TRBJ2-1
v_gene: TRBV11-3
CDR3aa: CASSGQGGSYNEQFF
CDR3nt: TGTGCCAGCAGCGGACAGGGTGGCTCCTACAATGAGCAGTTCTTC

abundance: .
d_gene: .
j_gene: TRBJ1-1
v_gene: TRBV30
CDR3aa: CAWSVGGLNTEAFF
CDR3nt: TGTGCCTGGAGTGTCGGGGGTTTGAACACTGAAGCTTTCTTT

abundance: .
d_gene: .
j_gene: TRBJ2-3
v_gene: TRBV11-3
CDR3aa: CASSPLRADTQYF
CDR3nt: TGTGCCAGCAGCCCCCTGAGGGCCGATACGCAGTATTTT

abundance: .
d_gene: .
j_gene: TRBJ2-7
v_gene: TRBV6-1
CDR3aa: CASSEAPGSAYEQYF
CDR3nt: TGTGCCAGCAGTGAAGCCCCGGGGAGTGCGTACGAGCAGTACTTC

abundance: .
d_gene: .
j_gene: TRBJ2-3
v_gene: TRBV13
CDR3aa: CASSLDRTDTQYF
CDR3nt: TGTGCCAGCAGCCTAGACAGAACAGATACGCAGTATTTT

abundance: .
d_gene: .
j_gene: TRBJ2-7
v_gene: TRBV6-1
CDR3aa: CASSAGSRVRPYEQYF
CDR3nt: TGTGCCAGCAGTGCAGGTAGTAGAGTGAGACCTTACGAGCAGTACTTC

abundance: .
d_gene: TRBD2
j_gene: TRBJ2-5
v_gene: TRBV5-5
CDR3aa: CASSSGLAGGGETQYF
CDR3nt: TGTGCCAGCAGCTCAGGCCTTGCCGGCGGGGGAGAGACCCAGTACTTC

abundance: .
d_gene: TRBD2
j_gene: TRBJ2-5
v_gene: TRBV5-1
CDR3aa: CASSPGLAGAGETQYF
CDR3nt: TGCGCCAGCAGTCCGGGACTAGCGGGAGCCGGAGAGACCCAGTACTTC

abundance: .
d_gene: .
j_gene: TRBJ1-3
v_gene: TRBV7-9
CDR3aa: CASSLALRQATYGNTIYF
CDR3nt: TGTGCCAGCAGCTTAGCCCTAAGACAGGCAACCTATGGAAACACCATATATTTT

abundance: .
d_gene: .
j_gene: TRBJ1-2
v_gene: TRBV4-2
CDR3aa: CASSQVRWDGYGYTF
CDR3nt: TGTGCCAGCAGCCAAGTTCGATGGGACGGGTATGGCTACACCTTC

abundance: .
d_gene: TRBD1
j_gene: TRBJ2-2
v_gene: TRBV7-7
CDR3aa: CASSRRTGANTGELFF
CDR3nt: TGTGCCAGCAGTCGACGGACAGGGGCGAACACCGGGGAGCTGTTTTTT

abundance: .
d_gene: .
j_gene: TRBJ1-4
v_gene: TRBV29-1
CDR3aa: CSVVGATNEKLFF
CDR3nt: TGCAGCGTTGTGGGGGCAACTAATGAAAAACTGTTTTTT

abundance: .
d_gene: TRBD1
j_gene: TRBJ1-2
v_gene: TRBV29-1
CDR3aa: CSVESLDRRIDGYTF
CDR3nt: TGCAGCGTTGAATCCTTGGACAGGCGGATCGATGGCTACACCTTC

abundance: .
d_gene: TRBD2
j_gene: TRBJ2-3
v_gene: TRBV9
CDR3aa: CASSVSGTSTDTQYF
CDR3nt: TGTGCCAGCAGCGTTTCGGGGACTAGCACGGATACGCAGTATTTT